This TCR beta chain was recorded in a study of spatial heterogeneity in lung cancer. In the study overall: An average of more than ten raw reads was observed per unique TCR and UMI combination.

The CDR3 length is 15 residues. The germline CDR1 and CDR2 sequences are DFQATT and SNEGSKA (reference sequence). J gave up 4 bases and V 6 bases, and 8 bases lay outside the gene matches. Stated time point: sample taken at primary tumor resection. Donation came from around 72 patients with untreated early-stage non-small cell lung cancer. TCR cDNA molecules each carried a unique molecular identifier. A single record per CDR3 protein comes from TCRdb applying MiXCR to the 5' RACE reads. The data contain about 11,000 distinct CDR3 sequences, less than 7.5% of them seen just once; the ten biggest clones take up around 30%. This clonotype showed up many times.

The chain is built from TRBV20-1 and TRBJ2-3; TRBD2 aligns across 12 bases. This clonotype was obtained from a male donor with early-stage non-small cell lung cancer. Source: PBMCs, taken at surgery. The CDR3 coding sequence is TGCAGTGCATCCCTAGCGGGGGGGCCGGCAGATACGCAGTATTTT. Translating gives CSASLAGGPADTQYF.